This TCR beta chain was recorded in a study of cytomegalovirus exposure and HLA in healthy donors. Trimming stripped 3 bases from V and 10 bases from J, with 12 bases between. The CDR3 extends over 13 amino acids. CDR1 and CDR2 from the germline V gene are ENHRY and SYGVKD. PCR was performed using 60 Vbeta and 13 Jbeta primers. Sequencing used immunoSEQ multiplex PCR; TCRdb keeps in-frame clones, though not all of them. The sample records more than 85,000 clones, 80% to 85% being singletons. Study outcomes and limitations: Reports credit the classifier with highly specific, highly sensitive diagnosis of cytomegalovirus status. The study assumed roughly uniform donor sequencing depth for presence/absence analyses.

This clone appeared a single time. Antigen specificity is unknown. The sequenced sample was PBMCs. The source of this sequence is a man aged 25 to 45 in good health and CMV-seropositive. The chain is built from TRBV10-3 and TRBJ1-4; tentatively, D is TRBD1 (6 bases). The CDR3 sequence: CAISDPGGGKLFF. The DNA for the CDR3 is TGTGCCATCAGTGACCCGGGGGGCGGAAAACTGTTTTTT.